These T cell receptor beta chains were read from a single sample in a study of blood T cell repertoires in COVID-19. Produced via immunoSEQ multiplex PCR; TCRdb's table is partial and in-frame only. The sample has tens of thousands of clones; around four fifths are singletons. Sequencing used peripheral blood. The receptors derive from a woman older than 75 with acute or convalescent COVID-19. Each CDR3 is given with its conserved first and last residue. The order of the fields is CDR3 DNA, CDR3 protein, V gene, clone size, J gene, D gene. A D gene is named only where the DNA matches it firmly. Size is omitted from some rows. Given values are once, few, many or a class for expanded clones.

TGTGCCACCAAAAGGGACAGGGACCTCTCTGGAAACACCATATATTTT,CATKRDRDLSGNTIYF,TRBV19,few,TRBJ1-3,TRBD1
TGTGCCAGCAGAGGACAGGGAAGGGCCTATAATTCACCCCTCCACTTT,CASRGQGRAYNSPLHF,TRBV28,few,TRBJ1-6,TRBD1
TGTGCCAGCAGCGTACAAGCGGGCCGCACAGATACGCAGTATTTT,CASSVQAGRTDTQYF,TRBV9,-,TRBJ2-3,-
TGTGCCAGCAGCCCCCAAAGCGGGAGAGCCCCTGGGGCCAACGTCCTGACTTTC,CASSPQSGRAPGANVLTF,TRBV5-4,once,TRBJ2-6,TRBD2
TGTGCCAGCAGCTTATGGCTAGCGGGAGGAGCTGACTACAATGAGCAGTTCTTC,CASSLWLAGGADYNEQFF,TRBV5-8,-,TRBJ2-1,TRBD2
TGCGCCAGCAGCTTGGGCAGGGTCACAGATACGCAGTATTTT,CASSLGRVTDTQYF,TRBV5-1,-,TRBJ2-3,-
TGTGCCAGCAGTTACATTGACAGGGGAGAGAGGGATAATAAGCATTTT,CASSYIDRGERDNKHF,TRBV6-6,-,TRBJ1-5,TRBD1
TGTGCCAGCTCACCAGGAGACCTACCCACAGATACGCAGTATTTT,CASSPGDLPTDTQYF,TRBV18,-,TRBJ2-3,-
TGTGCCAGTAGCCGCACAGGGGTTCAGCCCCAGCATTTT,CASSRTGVQPQHF,TRBV19,-,TRBJ1-5,TRBD1
TGTGCCAGCTCACCAGCGGACAGGGGCACAGATACGCAGTATTTT,CASSPADRGTDTQYF,TRBV18,-,TRBJ2-3,TRBD1
TGTGCCAGTAGTGCCGACCGACAGGGGGCGGGAGGCTACACCTTC,CASSADRQGAGGYTF,TRBV19,few,TRBJ1-2,TRBD1
TGTGCTAGTGCCAAGGACAGGGAATATGGCTACACCTTC,CASAKDREYGYTF,TRBV12-5,-,TRBJ1-2,TRBD1
TGCAGCGTTGAAGTTACAGGGGTAGGGACTGAAGCTTTCTTT,CSVEVTGVGTEAFF,TRBV29-1,-,TRBJ1-1,TRBD1
TGTGCCAGCAGCTCTCGACTCGGACAGCTTAATCAGCCCCAGCATTTT,CASSSRLGQLNQPQHF,TRBV7-9,-,TRBJ1-5,-
TGTGCCAGCAGCTTAGGCGCCGGGACAGGGGCCGGATACGAGCAGTACTTC,CASSLGAGTGAGYEQYF,TRBV7-8,-,TRBJ2-7,TRBD1
TGTGCCAGCACCCCTCAGACTAGCGGGAGTTACAATGAGCAGTTCTTC,CASTPQTSGSYNEQFF,TRBV4-2,-,TRBJ2-1,TRBD2
TGTGCCAGCAGTTTATGGAGCCCGCTCAGCTACAATGAGCAGTTCTTC,CASSLWSPLSYNEQFF,TRBV27,once,TRBJ2-1,-
TGTGCCAGCAGCTTGGGGACTAGCGGGAGGCCTCAAGAGACCCAGTACTTC,CASSLGTSGRPQETQYF,TRBV5-8,-,TRBJ2-5,TRBD2
TGCGCCAGCAGCTTGAGGCCAGGTTCCGGCACTGAAGCTTTCTTT,CASSLRPGSGTEAFF,TRBV5-1,once,TRBJ1-1,-
TGTGCCAGCAGCAGGAGAGGTGGGCAAGAGACCCAGTACTTC,CASSRRGGQETQYF,TRBV7-9,-,TRBJ2-5,-
TGTGCCAGCAGCTCCACCCCAGCGACCAACTACGAGCAGTACTTC,CASSSTPATNYEQYF,TRBV7-2,-,TRBJ2-7,-
TGTGCCAGCTCACCCCTAGCGGGAGGGGGCGCAGATACGCAGTATTTT,CASSPLAGGGADTQYF,TRBV18,once,TRBJ2-3,TRBD2
TGTGCCAGCAGACAGGGGGGGCCAGGGGCCAGTGAGCCCCAGCATTTT,CASRQGGPGASEPQHF,TRBV27,-,TRBJ1-5,TRBD1
TGTGCCAGCTCTAGGACAGATAATTCACCCCTCCACTTT,CASSRTDNSPLHF,TRBV6-6,-,TRBJ1-6,-
TGTGCCAGCTCACGGGACACCCTGTCCCGCGAGCAGTACTTC,CASSRDTLSREQYF,TRBV18,-,TRBJ2-7,-
TGCGCCAGCAGCTTTAGAGTTCCCGGGGGGATGCTACAAGAGACCCAGTACTTC,CASSFRVPGGMLQETQYF,TRBV5-1,-,TRBJ2-5,TRBD2
TGTGCCACCTATGCCCCTTCACTAGCGGGAGGGCGGCAGTATTTT,CATYAPSLAGGRQYF,TRBV24-1,-,TRBJ2-3,TRBD2
TGCAGCGTCTCGACAGGTTCTGGGGCCAACGTCCTGACTTTC,CSVSTGSGANVLTF,TRBV29-1,-,TRBJ2-6,-
TGTGCCTGGAGTGTAAGCCAGGGAGGCGGCTACACCTTC,CAWSVSQGGGYTF,TRBV30,once,TRBJ1-2,-
TGTGCCAGCAGACCTGGTGGAGGATCCTATGGCTACACCTTC,CASRPGGGSYGYTF,TRBV7-9,few,TRBJ1-2,-
TGTGCCAGCAGCTTGGTCGGGGGAGAGGACACCGGGGAGCTGTTTTTT,CASSLVGGEDTGELFF,TRBV5-4,-,TRBJ2-2,-
TGTGCCAGCAGCTTAGATATCAGCAATGAGCAGTTCTTC,CASSLDISNEQFF,TRBV11-3,-,TRBJ2-1,-
TGCGCCAGCAGCTTGTCTTCAGGTCAGCCCCAGCATTTT,CASSLSSGQPQHF,TRBV5-1,-,TRBJ1-5,-
TGTGCCAGCAGCGCTATCGAGGGGCCCCAGCATTTT,CASSAIEGPQHF,TRBV9,-,TRBJ1-5,-
TGTGCCAGCAGCCCTGACAGGGGTAGCAATCAGCCCCAGCATTTT,CASSPDRGSNQPQHF,TRBV2,-,TRBJ1-5,TRBD1
TGTGCCAGCCGGACAGGGGTAACCGAAGCTTTCTTT,CASRTGVTEAFF,TRBV6-6,-,TRBJ1-1,TRBD1
TGTGCCAGCAGTTTCCCCAGGGGAACTGGAAACACCATATATTTT,CASSFPRGTGNTIYF,TRBV27,-,TRBJ1-3,-
TGCGCCAGCAGCCGGGCGGTAGGGGGCGCGATTGACGAGACCCAGTACTTC,CASSRAVGGAIDETQYF,TRBV5-1,-,TRBJ2-5,TRBD1
TGCAGCGTCCAGGGGGGATTCTATGGCTACACCTTC,CSVQGGFYGYTF,TRBV29-1,-,TRBJ1-2,TRBD1
TGTGCCAGTAGTAAAACTTCTAGTAGTCCTGAGACCCAGTACTTC,CASSKTSSSPETQYF,TRBV19,-,TRBJ2-5,-
TGTGCCACCAGCAGAAGGACAATAACTACTCAGCCCCAGCATTTT,CATSRRTITTQPQHF,TRBV15,-,TRBJ1-5,-
TGCGCCAGCAGCCTGATGGGAGGTGGGAACACAGATACGCAGTATTTT,CASSLMGGGNTDTQYF,TRBV5-1,once,TRBJ2-3,-
TGTGCCTGGAGTAAACAGACATTGACTGAAGCTTTCTTT,CAWSKQTLTEAFF,TRBV30,-,TRBJ1-1,-